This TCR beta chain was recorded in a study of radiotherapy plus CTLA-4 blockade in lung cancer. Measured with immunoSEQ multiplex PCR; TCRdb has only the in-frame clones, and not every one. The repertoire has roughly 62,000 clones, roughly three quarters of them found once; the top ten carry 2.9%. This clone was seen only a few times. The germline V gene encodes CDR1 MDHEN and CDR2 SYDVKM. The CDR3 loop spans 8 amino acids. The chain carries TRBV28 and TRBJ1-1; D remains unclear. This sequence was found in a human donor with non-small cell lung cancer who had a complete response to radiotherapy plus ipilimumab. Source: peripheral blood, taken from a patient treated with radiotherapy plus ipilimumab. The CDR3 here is CMTGGAFF. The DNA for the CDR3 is TGTATGACCGGAGGAGCTTTCTTT.